Listed here are 31 T cell receptor beta chains from one sample, sequenced in a study of cytomegalovirus exposure and HLA in healthy donors. The data were produced by immunoSEQ multiplex PCR, yet TCRdb's version contains in-frame clones alone and is incomplete. The sample includes under 250,000 clones, about 88% of them seen just once. Sample: PBMCs. The receptor source for this set is a young man in good health and CMV-seropositive.

The table lists this clone with a few counts. The rearrangement uses TRBV10-1 and TRBJ2-4; 12 nucleotides align to TRBD1. The CDR3 length is 14 residues. Germline CDR1 WNHNN, CDR2 SYGVQD (reference sequence). After removal of 4 bases from V and 9 bases from J, the junction contained 4 bases not matched to a gene. Here the CDR3 DNA reads TGCGCCAGCAGTGCCGGGACAGGGGGCGGCATTCAGTACTTC. Translated: CASSAGTGGGIQYF.

CDR3 protein: CASSLLGQNTEAFF. The CDR3 DNA sequence: TGTGCCAGCAGTTTATTAGGGCAGAACACTGAAGCTTTCTTT. The gene calls are TRBV27 and TRBJ1-1; D not certain. The germline gives CDR1 MNHEY, CDR2 SMNVEV (reference sequence). The germline V and J ends were trimmed by 1 base and 1 base, with 7 bases remaining between them. The CDR3 runs to 14 residues.

The chain employs TRBV6-1 and TRBJ2-7; no reliable D call. V lost 3 bases to trimming and J lost 5 bases, with 5 bases between them. The CDR3 sequence is 11 residues long. The germline V gene has CDR1 MNHNS and CDR2 SASEGT. In DNA form, the CDR3 reads TGTGCCAGCAGTGATCTAAACGAGCAGTACTTC. It is translated as CASSDLNEQYF.

The chain combines TRBV9 with TRBJ1-5; no firm D call. There are 13 residues in the CDR3. Germline V gene data show CDR1 as SGDLS and CDR2 as YYNGEE. Trimming cost V 3 bases and J 4 bases, with 8 bases left between them. CDR3 nucleotides: TGTGCCAGCAGCGCTGAGCCTAATCAGCCCCAGCATTTT. This codes for CASSAEPNQPQHF.

The V gene is TRBV18, the J gene TRBJ1-1; 7 bases align to TRBD1. Germline assignment: CDR1 KGHSH and CDR2 LQKENI. The CDR3 runs 14 residues. V dropped 3 bases and J dropped 0; count of bases not matched to a gene: 1. The CDR3 nucleotides read TGTGCCAGCTCACCGACAGGGCTGAACACTGAAGCTTTCTTT. Encoded protein: CASSPTGLNTEAFF.

The chain links TRBV2 to TRBJ1-1; possibly TRBD1 for D (6 bases). This CDR3 has 14 amino acids. With 4 bases removed from V and 3 bases from J, the gap between germline ends came to 12 bases. CDR1 and CDR2 from the germline V gene are SNHLY and FYNNEI. Here the CDR3 reads CASSVQGGDTEAFF. CDR3 nucleotides: TGTGCCAGCAGTGTACAGGGAGGTGACACTGAAGCTTTCTTT.

This rearrangement joins TRBV2 to TRBJ2-7; D not resolved. The germline V and J ends were trimmed by 4 bases and 2 bases, with 9 bases remaining between them. This CDR3 comprises 13 residues. CDR1 is SNHLY, CDR2 FYNNEI, per germline. CDR3 region: CASSVGRTYEQYF. CDR3 DNA sequence: TGTGCCAGCAGTGTGGGCAGAACCTACGAGCAGTACTTC.

V and J are TRBV28 and TRBJ2-7; 8 bases are a match to TRBD1. Unmatched junction bases numbered 12, after V lost 5 bases and J lost 6 bases. The length of the CDR3 is 15 residues. Germline V gene sequence: CDR1 MDHEN, CDR2 SYDVKM. CDR3 in amino acids: CASSPRDGGQVEQYF. CDR3 bases: TGTGCCAGCAGTCCCCGGGACGGGGGACAGGTCGAGCAGTACTTC.

The chain combines TRBV7-8 with TRBJ2-1; D perhaps matches TRBD2 (5 bases). Trimming stripped 3 bases from V and 5 bases from J, with 14 bases between. CDR1 SGHVS and CDR2 FQNEAQ come from the germline V gene. The CDR3 sequence is 15 residues long. In DNA form, the CDR3 reads TGTGCCAGCAGCTTCGGTCTCAGCGGCAACAATGAGCAGTTCTTC. It yields the protein CASSFGLSGNNEQFF.

The chain recombines TRBV5-6 with TRBJ2-3; D not certain. Germline lookup yields CDR1 SGHDT and CDR2 YYEEEE. Trimming removed 3 bases at V and 8 bases at J, with 10 bases between. The CDR3 is made up of 12 amino acids. CDR3 residues: CASSWTRSTQYF. For the CDR3, the DNA is TGTGCCAGCAGCTGGACCCGATCTACGCAGTATTTT.

The chain links TRBV6-1 to TRBJ2-7; D may be TRBD1 (5 bases). This CDR3 has 15 amino acids. Germline V gives CDR1 MNHNS, CDR2 SASEGT. V was cut by 0 bases and J by 3 bases, with 12 bases left in between. In DNA, the CDR3 is TGTGCCAGCAGTGAAGCGCTCGGCACAGGCTACGAGCAGTACTTC. Translated: CASSEALGTGYEQYF.

This clone came up once. CDR3 nucleotides: TGTGCCAGCACCCGGACACCTTGGGATGGCTACACCTTC. Amino acid sequence: CASTRTPWDGYTF. This chain uses TRBV28 with TRBJ1-2; D perhaps matches TRBD1 (5 bases). V dropped 7 bases and J dropped 6 bases, with 15 bases sitting between them. Looked up from germline, CDR1 is MDHEN and CDR2 is SYDVKM. The CDR3 runs 13 residues.

The CDR3 bases are TGTGCCAGCAGTTTACGGGCCTACTATGGCTACACCTTC. Its protein product is CASSLRAYYGYTF. The chain combines TRBV28 with TRBJ1-2; D is uncertain. The CDR3 runs to 13 residues. Trimming left V 2 bases short and J 3 bases short, with 7 bases between. The germline CDR1 and CDR2 sequences are MDHEN and SYDVKM.

This clone was observed a few times. This chain links TRBV30 with TRBJ1-2; no firm D call. In germline, CDR1 is GTSNPN, CDR2 SVGIG (reference sequence). Trimming pared 0 bases from V and 5 bases from J, leaving 7 bases between. The CDR3 contains 12 residues. DNA of the CDR3: TGTGCCTGGAGTGTAGACAATTATGGCTACACCTTC. Its protein product is CAWSVDNYGYTF.

DNA of the CDR3: TGTGCCAGCATAGCGGGAGGGACAGATACGCAGTATTTT. It translates to CASIAGGTDTQYF. The rearrangement joins TRBV6-1 to TRBJ2-3; TRBD2 matches at 11 bases. Germline CDR1 MNHNS, CDR2 SASEGT. V lost 7 bases, J lost 3 bases, and 0 bases stayed unmatched. The CDR3 is made up of 13 amino acids.

This clone was observed a few times. The V gene is TRBV27, the J gene TRBJ2-7; D unresolved. V was trimmed by 4 bases and J by 6 bases, leaving 7 bases between them. The CDR3 has 11 residues. Germline CDR1 is MNHEY and CDR2 is SMNVEV (reference sequence). CDR3 in amino acids: CASSSGTEQYF. CDR3 DNA: TGTGCCAGCAGTTCGGGCACCGAGCAGTACTTC.

The chain uses TRBV7-9 and TRBJ1-2, with D possibly being TRBD1 (5 bases). Germline V gene data show CDR1 as SEHNR and CDR2 as FQNEAQ (reference sequence). The CDR3 runs 18 residues. The V end was cut by 5 bases, the J end by 0 bases, with 22 bases between. CDR3: CASSLEWGHYYTNYGYTF. In nucleotides, the CDR3 is TGTGCCAGCAGCCTGGAGTGGGGCCATTATTACACTAACTATGGCTACACCTTC.

This chain connects TRBV5-1 to TRBJ2-5, with TRBD1 as a possible D gene (6 bases). V was cut by 4 bases and J by 2 bases, with 33 bases left in between. The CDR3 totals 21 residues. Germline CDR1 is SGHRS and CDR2 is YFSETQ. In DNA, the CDR3 is TGCGCCAGCAGCGCCGGACAGATCGTCGGACGGCCGCCGAGGCCTCAAGAGACCCAGTACTTC. It translates to CASSAGQIVGRPPRPQETQYF.

V is TRBV5-1 and J is TRBJ1-1, with 7 bases lining up with TRBD1. Germline V CDR1 and CDR2: SGHRS, YFSETQ. CDR3 length: 14 amino acids. Losses at the gene ends were 5 bases for V and 4 bases for J; bases not matched to a gene: 8. CDR3 sequence reads: CASSSTGSGTEAFF. In DNA, the CDR3 is TGCGCCAGCAGTTCGACAGGGTCGGGCACTGAAGCTTTCTTT. The variable domain in full, completed from reference TRBV5-1 and TRBJ1-1, reads KAGVTQTPRYLIKTRGQQVTLSCSPISGHRSVSWYQQTPGQGLQFLFEYFSETQRNKGNFPGRFSGRQFSNSRSEMNVSTLELGDSALYLCASSSTGSGTEAFFGQGTRLTVV.

Details on this clone: The same CDR3 can be traced to other DNA sequences in this sample. The chain employs TRBV5-1 and TRBJ1-1; 8 bases match TRBD1. V lost 0 bases and J lost 4; bases outside the gene matches: 2. This CDR3 comprises 14 residues. Germline loops: CDR1 SGHRS, CDR2 YFSETQ. This CDR3 reads CASSLGQGATEAFF. The CDR3 coding sequence is TGCGCCAGCAGCTTGGGGCAGGGGGCCACTGAAGCTTTCTTT.

This chain's CDR3 is CASSLSDYYEQYF. The CDR3 DNA reads TGTGCCAGCAGCCTTAGCGATTACTACGAGCAGTACTTC. V is TRBV11-2 and J is TRBJ2-7; maybe TRBD2 (5 bases). The CDR3 contains 13 residues. V was clipped by 5 bases and J by 3 bases, with 11 bases between them. Germline V gene lookup returns CDR1 SGHAT and CDR2 FQNNGV. The variable domain in full, with the rest retrieved from reference TRBV11-2 and TRBJ2-7, is EAGVAQSPRYKIIEKRQSVAFWCNPISGHATLYWYQQILGQGPKLLIQFQNNGVVDDSQLPKDRFSAERLKGVDSTLKIQPAKLEDSAVYLCASSLSDYYEQYFGPGTRLTVT.

This chain uses TRBV27 with TRBJ2-1; D not certain. The germline V gene encodes CDR1 MNHEY and CDR2 SMNVEV (reference sequence). Trimming cost V 2 bases and J 2 bases, with 10 bases left between them. The CDR3 is 15 amino acids. The DNA for the CDR3 is TGTGCCAGCAGTTTAGGGGTAACTACCTACAATGAGCAGTTCTTC. It codes for CASSLGVTTYNEQFF.

The chain recombines TRBV13 with TRBJ2-3, with 11 bases fitting TRBD2. Trimming removed 10 bases from V and 5 bases from J; junction bases left unmatched: 8. The CDR3 is 14 amino acids. The V gene's germline CDR1 is PRHDT and CDR2 FYEKMQ (reference sequence). CDR3 sequence: CATSLAGVEDTQYF. The DNA for the CDR3 is TGTGCCACCTCACTAGCGGGAGTGGAAGATACGCAGTATTTT.

The rearrangement joins TRBV6-1 to TRBJ2-5, with 7 bases identical to TRBD1. Unmatched junction bases numbered 7, after V lost 7 bases and J lost 2 bases. The germline V gene has CDR1 MNHNS and CDR2 SASEGT. The CDR3 runs to 14 residues. This CDR3 is CASTMGTAQETQYF. The CDR3 DNA is TGTGCCAGCACCATGGGGACAGCGCAAGAGACCCAGTACTTC.

The chain is built from TRBV10-3 and TRBJ2-7; 12 nucleotides align to TRBD2. CDR1 ENHRY and CDR2 SYGVKD come from the germline V gene. Trimming at V came to 4 bases and at J to 2 bases, leaving 9 bases not matched to a gene. This CDR3 is 17 amino acids long. DNA of the CDR3: TGTGCCATCAGTGGCAGACTAGCGGGAGTAGTCGCCTACGAGCAGTACTTC. It yields the protein CAISGRLAGVVAYEQYF.

This clone was detected only a few times. The chain combines TRBV5-1 with TRBJ2-7; no clear D. The length of the CDR3 is 12 residues. From germline, CDR1 is SGHRS and CDR2 YFSETQ. Between the trimmed V and J ends, which lost 4 bases and 5 bases, there was a span of 10 bases. CDR3 in amino acids: CASSLPADEQYF. The CDR3, as DNA: TGCGCCAGCAGCCTCCCGGCGGACGAGCAGTACTTC.

CDR3 sequence (DNA): TGTGCCAGCAGCCAAGATACCAGCCTGACCTATGGCTACACCTTC. It translates to CASSQDTSLTYGYTF. The V call is TRBV4-2, the J call TRBJ1-2, with D hard to call. Per the germline V gene, CDR1 is LGHNA and CDR2 is YNFKEQ. The CDR3 loop spans 15 amino acids. Trimming took 0 bases from V and 4 from J, leaving 12 bases between them.

The chain is built from TRBV7-9 and TRBJ2-7; a possible D gene is TRBD2 (6 bases). This CDR3 has 15 amino acids. Germline values: CDR1 SEHNR, CDR2 FQNEAQ (reference sequence). V was pared by 1 base and J by 2 bases, with 12 bases between. The chain's CDR3 is CASSLVWEATYEQYF. CDR3 coding DNA: TGTGCCAGCAGCTTAGTGTGGGAGGCGACCTACGAGCAGTACTTC.

Regarding this clone: The sample holds other DNA sequences that translate to the same CDR3. In DNA, the CDR3 is TGTGCCAGCAGCTCGGGACAAAACACCGGGGAGCTGTTTTTT. It yields the protein CASSSGQNTGELFF. The rearrangement links TRBV28 to TRBJ2-2; D possibly corresponds to TRBD1 (6 bases). CDR3 length: 14 amino acids. The germline V gene encodes CDR1 MDHEN and CDR2 SYDVKM. Trimming left V 6 bases short and J 2 bases short, with 10 bases between.

The chain employs TRBV4-1 and TRBJ2-1; no firm D call. V was shortened by 1 base and J by 9 bases, with 10 bases between the two germline ends. The length of the CDR3 is 13 residues. The V gene's germline CDR1 is MGHRA and CDR2 YSYEKL. CDR3 residues: CASSQVTYGEQFF. In nucleotides, the CDR3 is TGCGCCAGCAGCCAAGTAACCTATGGTGAGCAGTTCTTC.

This chain connects TRBV5-1 to TRBJ2-7; D possibly corresponds to TRBD1 (6 bases). V lost 4 bases and J lost 0, with 14 bases in between. Germline lookup yields CDR1 SGHRS and CDR2 YFSETQ. The CDR3 length is 15 residues. CDR3 protein: CASSERQAFSYEQYF. The CDR3, as DNA: TGCGCCAGCAGCGAGCGACAGGCCTTCTCCTACGAGCAGTACTTC.